This TCR beta chain stems from a study of blood T cell repertoires in COVID-19. In the study overall: The samples span acute and convalescent COVID-19 from the United States, Italy and Spain. T cells, B-cell-depleted T cells, or PBMCs supplied cDNA or gDNA.

This table comes from immunoSEQ multiplex PCR, and its TCRdb copy is limited to in-frame clones, with some not included. The sample has 150,000 to 180,000 clones; 80% to 90% are singletons. The sample holds a few counts of this clone. Trimming cost V 2 bases and J 0 bases, with 4 bases left between them. Germline V gene lookup returns CDR1 SGHAT and CDR2 FQNNGV. The CDR3 covers 13 residues. In Seattle, patients joined the study during active infection and were tracked longitudinally. The chain recombines TRBV11-2 with TRBJ1-1; D is undetermined. Sequences were obtained from peripheral blood. The source is an older woman with COVID-19, enrolled during active disease. The CDR3 nucleotides read TGTGCCAGCAGCTTACCTATGAACACTGAAGCTTTCTTT. Translated, it gives CASSLPMNTEAFF. The full variable domain, its missing parts supplied by reference TRBV11-2 and TRBJ1-1, is EAGVAQSPRYKIIEKRQSVAFWCNPISGHATLYWYQQILGQGPKLLIQFQNNGVVDDSQLPKDRFSAERLKGVDSTLKIQPAKLEDSAVYLCASSLPMNTEAFFGQGTRLTVV.